This record concerns one T cell receptor (beta chain) sequence. Trimming cost V 3 bases and J 8 bases; bases outside gene matches: 10. Germline V CDR1 and CDR2: KGHDR, SFDVKD. This CDR3 has 17 residues. This record belongs to a study of blood T cells in healthy people across ages. A J-beta primer mix and a sample-barcoded 5' primer were used in a second PCR of roughly 7 to 12 cycles. TCRdb passed the 5' RACE reads through MiXCR, listing each CDR3 protein once. The sample carries hundreds of thousands of distinct CDR3 sequences, about 45% recorded once. The clonotype originates from an elderly man in good health. The chain carries TRBV24-1 and TRBJ2-1; the match to TRBD1 covers 12 bases. Sequencing was performed on blood. DNA of the CDR3: TGTGCCACCAGTGATAGAGAAGGGACAGGGGGCGGCCATGAGCAGTTCTTC. Translating gives CATSDREGTGGGHEQFF.